This T cell receptor (beta chain) was recovered during a study of blood T cell repertoires in COVID-19. The overall study: COVID-19 samples from acute and convalescent phases originated in the United States, Italy and Spain.

Residents of approximately 25 US areas, aged about 18 to 95 years, made up the participants. Clinical history reported by participants formed the basis on which cohorts were assigned. In the source study's methods: Amplified reference gene primers provided the basis for estimating nucleated cell counts. The data were produced by immunoSEQ multiplex PCR, yet TCRdb's version contains in-frame clones alone and is incomplete. That table gives V, J and clone size, and the DNA gave D and trimming. This sample has 210,000 or so clones; more than 75% occur once, and the top ten carry approximately 4.3%. Germline assignment: CDR1 SGHTA and CDR2 FQGNSA. CDR3 length equals 17 residues. Trimming cost V 1 base and J 6 bases, with 21 bases left between them.

The material sequenced was PBMCs or T cells enriched from blood (not recorded which). This sequence was found in a man under 40 with acute COVID-19. This sequence joins TRBV7-2 and TRBJ1-2; D is perhaps TRBD1 (6 bases). The CDR3 protein is CASSLVLAGGAFDGYTF. CDR3 DNA: TGTGCCAGCAGCTTAGTTCTCGCGGGGGGGGCTTTTGATGGCTACACCTTC.